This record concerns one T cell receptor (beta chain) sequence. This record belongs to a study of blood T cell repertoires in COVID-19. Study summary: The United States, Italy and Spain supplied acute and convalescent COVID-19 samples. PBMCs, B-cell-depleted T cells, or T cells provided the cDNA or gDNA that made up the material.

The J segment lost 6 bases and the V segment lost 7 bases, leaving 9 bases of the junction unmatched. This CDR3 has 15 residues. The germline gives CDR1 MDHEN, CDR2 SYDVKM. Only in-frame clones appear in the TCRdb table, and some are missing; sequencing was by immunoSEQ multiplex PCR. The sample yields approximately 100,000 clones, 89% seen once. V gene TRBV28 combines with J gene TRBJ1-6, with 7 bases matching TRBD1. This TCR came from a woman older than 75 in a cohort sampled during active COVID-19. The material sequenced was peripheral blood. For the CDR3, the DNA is TGTGCCAGCATAACTAATGGACAGGTTAATTCACCCCTCCACTTT. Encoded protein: CASITNGQVNSPLHF.